This T cell receptor (beta chain) derives from a study of identical twins. A single record per CDR3 protein comes from TCRdb applying MiXCR to the 5' RACE reads. The table records approximately 350,000 distinct CDR3 sequences, 9% to 15% of them present only once. Deletions cut 0 bases from V and 8 bases from J, with 6 bases between. Germline CDR1 reads SGHRS; CDR2 reads YFSETQ. The CDR3 totals 12 residues. Turning to this clonotype: Its antigen is unknown.

Study-level points and caveats: Twin pairs' shared out-of-frame alpha sequences were enriched in low generation probability.

These data were likewise used in another study, on yellow fever vaccine responses in identical twins.

This sequence joins TRBV5-1 and TRBJ2-1, with D unresolved. The TCR comes from a woman under 30 in good health. Sequenced: CD8+ T cells sorted from blood. This chain's CDR3 is CASSLDGHEQFF. The CDR3, as DNA: TGCGCCAGCAGCTTGGATGGGCATGAGCAGTTCTTC.